The entry that follows covers one T cell receptor beta chain sequence. The antigen remains unidentified. Assay: immunoSEQ multiplex PCR; the TCRdb copy retains only in-frame clones and omits some. The data show roughly 140,000 clones, about nine tenths seen once. The CDR3 has 16 amino acids. The data were taken from a study of T cell responses to AZD1222 COVID-19 vaccine. Study-level findings and limits: A reported finding is that nearly half of spike-specific TCRs target unmutated variant regions. Spike as a whole was targeted by vaccine-associated CD4 TCRs, dominant at 160-218 and 743-854. Clonal diversity may have been underestimated in mostly white British donors. Receipt of two AZD1222 doses was followed by a rise in Spike-specific TCR breadth and depth.

The material was peripheral blood, obtained on day 0 of AZD1222 vaccination. The receptor was isolated from an adult in good health. The J gene is TRBJ1-1, the V gene TRBV21-1. TRBV21-1 is a documented pseudogene. The CDR3 bases are TGTGCCAGCAGCAGATGGGGGGGGCCGGATGGAACTGAAGCTTTCTTT. Its protein is CASSRWGGPDGTEAFF.